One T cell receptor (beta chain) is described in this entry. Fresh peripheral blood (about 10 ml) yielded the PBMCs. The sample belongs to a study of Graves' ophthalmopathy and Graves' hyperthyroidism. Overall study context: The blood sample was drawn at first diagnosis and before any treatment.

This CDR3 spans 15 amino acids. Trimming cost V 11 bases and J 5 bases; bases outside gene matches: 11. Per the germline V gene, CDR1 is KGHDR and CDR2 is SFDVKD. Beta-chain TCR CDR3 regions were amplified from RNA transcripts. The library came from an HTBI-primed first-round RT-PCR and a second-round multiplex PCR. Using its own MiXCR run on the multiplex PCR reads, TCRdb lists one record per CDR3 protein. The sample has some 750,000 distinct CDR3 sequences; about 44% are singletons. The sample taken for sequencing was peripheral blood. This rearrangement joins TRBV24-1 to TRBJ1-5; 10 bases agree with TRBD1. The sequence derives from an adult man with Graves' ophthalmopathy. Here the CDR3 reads CASSVSGTGDQPQHF. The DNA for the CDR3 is TGTGCCAGTAGTGTCTCCGGGACAGGGGATCAGCCCCAGCATTTT.